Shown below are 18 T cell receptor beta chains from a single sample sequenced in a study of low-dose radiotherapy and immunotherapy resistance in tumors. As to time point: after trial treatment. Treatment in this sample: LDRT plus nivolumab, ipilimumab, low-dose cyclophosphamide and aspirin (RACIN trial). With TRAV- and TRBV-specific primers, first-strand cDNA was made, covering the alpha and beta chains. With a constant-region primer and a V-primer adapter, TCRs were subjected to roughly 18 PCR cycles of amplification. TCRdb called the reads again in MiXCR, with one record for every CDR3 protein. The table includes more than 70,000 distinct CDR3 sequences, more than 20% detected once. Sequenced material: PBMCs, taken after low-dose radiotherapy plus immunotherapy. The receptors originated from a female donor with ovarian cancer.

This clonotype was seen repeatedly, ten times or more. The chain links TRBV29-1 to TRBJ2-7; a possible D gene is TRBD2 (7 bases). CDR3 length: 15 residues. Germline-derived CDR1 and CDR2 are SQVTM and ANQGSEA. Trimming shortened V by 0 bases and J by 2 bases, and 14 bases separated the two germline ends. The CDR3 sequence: CSVEDHGGGPYEQYF. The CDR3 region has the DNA TGCAGCGTTGAAGATCATGGGGGGGGGCCCTACGAGCAGTACTTC.

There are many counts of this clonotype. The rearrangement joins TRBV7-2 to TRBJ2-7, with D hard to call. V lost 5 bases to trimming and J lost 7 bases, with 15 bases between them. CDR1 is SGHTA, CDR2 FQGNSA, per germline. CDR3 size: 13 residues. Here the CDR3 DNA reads TGTGCCAGCAGCCCGGACCCATTGGGGGAGCAGTACTTC. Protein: CASSPDPLGEQYF.

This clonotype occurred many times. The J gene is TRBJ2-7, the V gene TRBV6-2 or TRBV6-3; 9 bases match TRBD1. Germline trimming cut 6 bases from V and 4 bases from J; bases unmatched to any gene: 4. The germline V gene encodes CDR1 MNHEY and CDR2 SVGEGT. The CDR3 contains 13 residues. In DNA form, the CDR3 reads TGTGCCAGCAGCACAGGGGGCGAGTACGAGCAGTACTTC. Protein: CASSTGGEYEQYF.

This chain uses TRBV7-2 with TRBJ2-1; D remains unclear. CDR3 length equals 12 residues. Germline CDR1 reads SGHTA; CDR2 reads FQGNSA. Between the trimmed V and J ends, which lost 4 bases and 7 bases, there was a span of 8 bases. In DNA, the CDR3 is TGTGCCAGCAGCTCCATAGTAAATGAGCAGTTCTTC. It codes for CASSSIVNEQFF.

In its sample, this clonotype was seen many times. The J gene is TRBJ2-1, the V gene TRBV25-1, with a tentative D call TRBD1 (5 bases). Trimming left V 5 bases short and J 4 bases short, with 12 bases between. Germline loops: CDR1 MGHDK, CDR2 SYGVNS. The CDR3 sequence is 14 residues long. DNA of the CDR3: TGTGCCAGCAGTTCAGAGCGACAGTACAATGAGCAGTTCTTC. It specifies CASSSERQYNEQFF.

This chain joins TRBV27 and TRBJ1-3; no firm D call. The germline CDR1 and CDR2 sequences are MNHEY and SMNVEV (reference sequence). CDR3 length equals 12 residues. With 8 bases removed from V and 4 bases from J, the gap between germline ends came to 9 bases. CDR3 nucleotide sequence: TGTGCCAGCGGCCTACCAGGAAACACCATATATTTT. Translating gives CASGLPGNTIYF.

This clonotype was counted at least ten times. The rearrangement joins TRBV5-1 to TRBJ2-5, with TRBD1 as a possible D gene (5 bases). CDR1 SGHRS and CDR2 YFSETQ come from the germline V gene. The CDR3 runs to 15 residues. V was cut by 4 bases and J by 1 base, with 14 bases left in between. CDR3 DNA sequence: TGCGCCAGCAGCCACAAAAGGGGAAGCCAAGAGACCCAGTACTTC. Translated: CASSHKRGSQETQYF.

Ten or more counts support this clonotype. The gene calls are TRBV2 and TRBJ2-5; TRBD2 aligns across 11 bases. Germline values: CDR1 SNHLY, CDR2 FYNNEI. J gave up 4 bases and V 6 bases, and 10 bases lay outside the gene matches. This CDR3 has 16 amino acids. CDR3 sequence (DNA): TGTGCCAGCAGGAGGGGAATGACTAGCGGGGCAGAGACCCAGTACTTC. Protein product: CASRRGMTSGAETQYF.

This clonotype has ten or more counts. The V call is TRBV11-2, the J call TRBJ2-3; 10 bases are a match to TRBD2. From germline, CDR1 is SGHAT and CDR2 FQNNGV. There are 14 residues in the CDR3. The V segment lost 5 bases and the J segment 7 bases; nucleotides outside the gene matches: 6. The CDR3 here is CASSRAGGLNTQYF. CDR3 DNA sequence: TGTGCCAGCAGCCGAGCGGGGGGGCTTAATACGCAGTATTTT.

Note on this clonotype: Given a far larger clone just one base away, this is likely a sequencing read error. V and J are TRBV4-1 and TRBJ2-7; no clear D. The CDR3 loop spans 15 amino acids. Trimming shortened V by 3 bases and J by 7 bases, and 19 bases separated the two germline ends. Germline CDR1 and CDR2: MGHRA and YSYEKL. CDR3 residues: CASSHARLRLVEQYF. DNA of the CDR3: TGCGCCAGCAGCCACGCCCGCCTTCGCCTTGTTGAGCAGTACTTC.

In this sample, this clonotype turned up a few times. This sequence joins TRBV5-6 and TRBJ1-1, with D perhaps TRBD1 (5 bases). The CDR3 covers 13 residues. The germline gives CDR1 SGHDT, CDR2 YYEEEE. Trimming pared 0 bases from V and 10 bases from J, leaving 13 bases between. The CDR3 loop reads CASSLGGPLGAFF. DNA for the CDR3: TGTGCCAGCAGCTTGGGGGGACCCCTTGGAGCTTTCTTT.

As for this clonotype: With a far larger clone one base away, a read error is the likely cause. The CDR3 loop is CASTQGLPLYNEQYF. In DNA form, the CDR3 reads TGTGCCAGCACCCAGGGACTCCCCCTCTACAATGAGCAGTACTTC. This rearrangement joins TRBV5-6 to TRBJ2-5, with D possibly TRBD2 on 6 matching bases. CDR1 and CDR2 from the germline V gene are SGHDT and YYEEEE. V gave up 6 bases and J gave up 11 bases, with 26 bases separating them. The CDR3 contains 15 residues.

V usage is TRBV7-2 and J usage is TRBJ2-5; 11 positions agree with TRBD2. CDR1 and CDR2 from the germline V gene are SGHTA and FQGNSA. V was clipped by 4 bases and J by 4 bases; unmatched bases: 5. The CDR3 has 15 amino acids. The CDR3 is CASSSTTSGIETQYF. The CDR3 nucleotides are TGTGCCAGCAGCTCAACGACTAGCGGGATAGAGACCCAGTACTTC.

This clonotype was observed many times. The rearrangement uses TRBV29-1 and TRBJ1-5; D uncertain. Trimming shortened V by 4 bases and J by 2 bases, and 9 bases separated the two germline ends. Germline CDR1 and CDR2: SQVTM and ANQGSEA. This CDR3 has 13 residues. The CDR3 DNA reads TGCAGCGTTGCGGTTGACGGCAATCAGCCCCAGCATTTT. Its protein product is CSVAVDGNQPQHF.

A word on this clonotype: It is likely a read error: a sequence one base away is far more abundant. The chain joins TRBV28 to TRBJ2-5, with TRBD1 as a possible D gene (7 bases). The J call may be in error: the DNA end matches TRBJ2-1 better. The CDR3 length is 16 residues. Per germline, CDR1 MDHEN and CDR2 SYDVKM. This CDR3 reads CASSRSTGRSGNEQFF. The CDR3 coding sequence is TGTGCCAGCAGCCGCTCGACAGGGCGGAGCGGGAATGAGCAGTTCTTC.

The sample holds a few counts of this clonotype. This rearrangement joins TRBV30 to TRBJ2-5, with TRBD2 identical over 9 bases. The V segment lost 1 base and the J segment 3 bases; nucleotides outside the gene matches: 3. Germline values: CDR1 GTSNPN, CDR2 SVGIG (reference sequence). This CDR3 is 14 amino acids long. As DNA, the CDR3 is TGTGCCTGGAGTGGCCGACTAGCGGAAGAGACCCAGTACTTC. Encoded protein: CAWSGRLAEETQYF.

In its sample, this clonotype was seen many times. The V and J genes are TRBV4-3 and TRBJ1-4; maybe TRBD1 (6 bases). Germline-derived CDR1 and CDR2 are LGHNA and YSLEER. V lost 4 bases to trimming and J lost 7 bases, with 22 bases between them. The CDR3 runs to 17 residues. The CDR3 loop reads CASSLILPGAGVEKLFF. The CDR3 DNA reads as TGCGCCAGCAGCCTCATCTTGCCCGGGGCAGGGGTTGAAAAACTGTTTTTT.

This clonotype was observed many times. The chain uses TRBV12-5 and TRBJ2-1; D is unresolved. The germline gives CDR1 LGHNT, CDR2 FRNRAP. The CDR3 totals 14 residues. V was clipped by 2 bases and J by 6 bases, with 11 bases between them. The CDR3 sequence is CASGLLVPTNEQFF. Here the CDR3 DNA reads TGTGCTAGTGGTTTGCTAGTACCCACCAATGAGCAGTTCTTC. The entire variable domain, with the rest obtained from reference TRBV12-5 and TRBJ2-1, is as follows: DARVTQTPRHKVTEMGQEVTMRCQPILGHNTVFWYRQTMMQGLELLAYFRNRAPLDDSGMPKDRFSAEMPDATLATLKIQPSEPRDSAVYFCASGLLVPTNEQFFGPGTRLTVL.